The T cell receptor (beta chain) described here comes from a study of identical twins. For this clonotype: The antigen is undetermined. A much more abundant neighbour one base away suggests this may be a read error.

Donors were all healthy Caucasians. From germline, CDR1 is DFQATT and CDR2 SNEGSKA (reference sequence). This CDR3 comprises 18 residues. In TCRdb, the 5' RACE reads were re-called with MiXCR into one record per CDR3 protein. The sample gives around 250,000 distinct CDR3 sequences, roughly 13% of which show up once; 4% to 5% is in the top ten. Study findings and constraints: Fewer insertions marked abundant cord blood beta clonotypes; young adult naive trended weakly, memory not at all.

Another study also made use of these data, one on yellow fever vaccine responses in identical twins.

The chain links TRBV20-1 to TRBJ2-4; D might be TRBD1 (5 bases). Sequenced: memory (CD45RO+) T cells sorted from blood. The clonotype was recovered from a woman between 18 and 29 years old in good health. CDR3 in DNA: TGCTGTGCTAGAGACACAGGTCGATCGAGTGGGGCCAAAAACATTCAGTACTTC. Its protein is CCARDTGRSSGAKNIQYF.